This is a list of T cell receptor beta chains from one sample in a study of blood T cells in healthy people across ages. Using its own MiXCR run on the 5' RACE reads, TCRdb lists one record per CDR3 protein. Of approximately 880,000 distinct CDR3 sequences listed, around 49% are singletons. The sequenced sample consisted of blood. These TCRs come from a man aged 30 to 45 in good health. Each CDR3 is given with its conserved first and last residue. The D gene is left open where the match is weak. Not all rows give a size; the values are once, few, many and, for expanded clones, a class.

j_call v_call clone_size d_call cdr3_aa cdr3_nt
TRBJ2-3 TRBV6-5 few TRBD2 CATRGGAADTQYF TGTGCCACACGCGGGGGGGCTGCAGATACGCAGTATTTT
TRBJ1-4 TRBV7-6 . TRBD1 CASSPGTGANEKLFF TGTGCCAGCAGCCCGGGGACAGGTGCTAATGAAAAACTGTTTTTT
TRBJ2-7 TRBV20-1 few TRBD1 CSARWPGQGYEQYF TGCAGTGCTAGATGGCCTGGACAGGGCTACGAGCAGTACTTC
TRBJ1-2 TRBV20-1 . . CSARDRLAANYGYTF TGCAGTGCTAGAGATAGGCTGGCAGCTAACTATGGCTACACCTTC
TRBJ1-2 TRBV7-9 . . CASSPEAGNYGYTF TGTGCCAGCAGCCCAGAGGCGGGGAACTATGGCTACACCTTC
TRBJ2-1 TRBV28 . . CASSEPNNEQFF TGTGCCAGCAGTGAACCAAACAATGAGCAGTTCTTC
TRBJ2-7 TRBV20-1 once . CSAKYTGWIYEQYF TGCAGTGCTAAGTACACAGGGTGGATCTACGAGCAGTACTTC
TRBJ2-3 TRBV5-4 . TRBD2 CASSSGAGGPRRDTQYF TGTGCCAGCAGCTCGGGAGCGGGGGGGCCGAGAAGAGATACGCAGTATTTT
TRBJ2-7 TRBV3-1 many . CASSQVRGEQYF TGTGCCAGCAGCCAAGTGAGGGGCGAGCAGTACTTC
TRBJ2-1 TRBV5-1 once TRBD1 CASSFDRGTLGNEQFF TGCGCCAGCAGCTTCGACAGGGGGACCTTGGGCAATGAGCAGTTCTTC
TRBJ2-3 TRBV7-9 once TRBD2 CASSLALAGGADTQYF TGTGCCAGCAGCTTAGCGCTAGCGGGGGGTGCAGATACGCAGTATTTT
TRBJ2-3 TRBV6-1 . TRBD2 CASSPGLAARAQYF TGTGCCAGCAGTCCAGGACTAGCCGCTCGGGCGCAGTATTTT
TRBJ1-1 TRBV11-2 . . CASSRPGHMNTEAFF TGTGCCAGCAGCCGCCCGGGACATATGAACACTGAAGCTTTCTTT
TRBJ2-4 TRBV12-3/TRBV12-4 . . CASSSPGDSCSQYF TGTGCCAGCAGTTCACCGGGGGACAGTTGTAGTCAGTACTTC
TRBJ2-7 TRBV3-1 once . CASRGRAGLDQMNEQYF TGTGCCAGCAGAGGAAGGGCCGGTCTTGACCAAATGAATGAGCAGTACTTC
TRBJ1-1 TRBV6-1 once . CASSEFGSMNTEAFF TGTGCCAGCAGTGAATTTGGAAGCATGAACACTGAAGCTTTCTTT
TRBJ2-5 TRBV20-1 many . CSARDYRTHFQETQYF TGCAGTGCTAGAGATTACAGGACCCACTTCCAAGAGACCCAGTACTTC
TRBJ2-7 TRBV6-2/TRBV6-3 . . CASSAAAGASYEQYF TGTGCCAGCAGTGCCGCCGCGGGGGCTTCCTACGAGCAGTACTTC
TRBJ1-2 TRBV30 . . CALMTANNYGYTF TGTGCCCTCATGACAGCGAATAACTATGGCTACACCTTC
TRBJ1-1 TRBV7-2 . TRBD1 CASSVGQGASTAFF TGTGCCAGCAGCGTCGGACAGGGGGCATCCACAGCTTTCTTT
TRBJ2-1 TRBV12-3/TRBV12-4 . . CASRSGGRREQFF TGTGCCAGCAGGTCAGGGGGGAGAAGGGAGCAGTTCTTC
TRBJ2-3 TRBV20-1 once . CSARVVGEDTQYF TGCAGTGCTAGAGTGGTAGGGGAAGATACGCAGTATTTT
TRBJ1-2 TRBV28 few . CASSGDSAYGYTF TGTGCCAGCAGTGGAGACAGTGCCTATGGCTACACCTTC
TRBJ2-5 TRBV4-1 . TRBD1 CASSQERGPRPVYF TGCGCCAGCAGCCAAGAGAGGGGGCCGCGTCCTGTGTACTTC
TRBJ2-7 TRBV10-3 . TRBD1 CAISGGRGREEQYF TGTGCCATCAGTGGGGGCAGGGGGCGAGAAGAGCAGTACTTC
TRBJ2-5 TRBV12-3/TRBV12-4 . TRBD1 CASSLERVTGGDERYF TGTGCCAGCAGTTTAGAGAGGGTGACAGGGGGCGACGAGCGGTACTTC
TRBJ1-1 TRBV6-5 . . CASSYSGNLNTEAFF TGTGCCAGCAGTTACTCGGGAAACTTGAACACTGAAGCTTTCTTT
TRBJ2-3 TRBV27 few . CASSFKADTQYF TGTGCCAGCAGTTTTAAAGCAGATACGCAGTATTTT
TRBJ2-5 TRBV18 . TRBD1 CASSPTGQGRETQYF TGTGCCAGCTCACCGACGGGACAGGGAAGAGAGACCCAGTACTTC
TRBJ2-1 TRBV5-1 . . CASSSGFANEQFF TGCGCCAGCAGCTCCGGTTTCGCCAACGAGCAGTTCTTC
TRBJ2-3 TRBV27 . TRBD2 CASSQTSGMAPDTQYF TGTGCCAGCAGTCAGACTAGCGGGATGGCACCCGATACGCAGTATTTT
TRBJ1-3 TRBV12-3/TRBV12-4 . . CASSYEARNTIYF TGTGCCAGCAGCTACGAGGCCCGAAACACCATATATTTT
TRBJ2-5 TRBV7-2 few . CASSLGGPETQYF TGTGCCAGCAGCTTGGGCGGCCCAGAGACCCAGTACTTC
TRBJ2-1 TRBV4-1 . . CASSSLVYNEQFF TGCGCCAGCAGCTCCCTCGTGTACAATGAGCAGTTCTTC
TRBJ2-7 TRBV20-1 . TRBD1 CSVQGGQGGYEQYF TGCAGTGTTCAAGGGGGACAGGGGGGCTACGAGCAGTACTTC
TRBJ2-7 TRBV20-1 . . CSAPHAGTNSEQYF TGCAGTGCGCCCCACGCAGGTACCAACTCCGAGCAGTACTTC
TRBJ2-5 TRBV7-9 . TRBD2 CASSPIGGEETQYF TGTGCCAGCAGCCCCATCGGGGGGGAAGAGACCCAGTACTTC
TRBJ2-3 TRBV4-1 . . CASSQAAGATDTQYF TGCGCCAGCAGCCAAGCGGCAGGGGCCACAGATACGCAGTATTTT
TRBJ2-3 TRBV20-1 few TRBD2 CSARELAGGDTQYF TGCAGTGCTAGGGAGCTAGCGGGGGGAGATACGCAGTATTTT
TRBJ1-2 TRBV12-3/TRBV12-4 few . CASSLAGRGYGYTF TGTGCCAGCAGTTTAGCCGGGAGAGGGTATGGCTACACCTTC
TRBJ2-7 TRBV12-3/TRBV12-4 . . CASRLSGTYEQYF TGTGCCAGCAGACTCTCCGGTACCTACGAGCAGTACTTC
TRBJ2-5 TRBV7-2 . . CASSIPIVGEQYF TGTGCCAGCAGCATCCCCATAGTCGGTGAGCAGTACTTC
TRBJ2-1 TRBV28 . TRBD2 CASSGTSGGVVAEQFF TGTGCCAGCAGTGGGACTAGCGGGGGAGTTGTTGCTGAGCAGTTCTTC
TRBJ1-6 TRBV25-1 . TRBD1 CASSKGTDRGASSPLHF TGTGCCAGCAGTAAAGGGACCGACAGGGGGGCGAGTTCACCCCTCCACTTT
TRBJ2-5 TRBV7-9 . . CASSLGQGLRETQYF TGTGCCAGCAGCTTAGGGCAGGGTCTAAGGGAGACCCAGTACTTC
TRBJ1-1 TRBV3-1 many . CASSRLDSTNTEAFF TGTGCCAGCAGCCGACTGGACTCCACGAACACTGAAGCTTTCTTT
TRBJ2-3 TRBV18 . TRBD2 CASSPPSSGGYRDTQYF TGTGCCAGCTCACCACCGTCTAGCGGGGGTTACCGGGATACGCAGTATTTT
TRBJ1-1 TRBV4-1 . TRBD1 CASSQGGTGVGTEAFF TGCGCCAGCAGCCAAGGGGGGACAGGGGTAGGTACTGAAGCTTTCTTT
TRBJ2-7 TRBV5-1 few TRBD1 CASSLDGQAAYEQYF TGCGCCAGCAGCTTGGACGGACAGGCCGCCTACGAGCAGTACTTC
TRBJ2-3 TRBV7-9 . TRBD2 CASSKLFSEQRGGPTDTQYF TGTGCCAGCAGCAAGTTATTTTCCGAACAGCGCGGGGGGCCCACAGATACGCAGTATTTT
TRBJ2-7 TRBV27 once TRBD1 CASSSAPGQPKTYEQYF TGTGCCAGCAGTTCCGCCCCGGGACAGCCTAAGACCTACGAGCAGTACTTC
TRBJ2-5 TRBV15 . . CATSTGREGGEQYF TGTGCCACCAGCACCGGCAGGGAGGGGGGAGAGCAGTACTTC
TRBJ2-3 TRBV7-2 . . CASSLALEGDTQYF TGTGCCAGCAGCTTAGCTCTAGAGGGAGATACGCAGTATTTT
TRBJ2-2 TRBV4-3 . . CASSQAGENTGELFF TGCGCCAGCAGCCAAGCCGGGGAGAACACCGGGGAGCTGTTTTTT